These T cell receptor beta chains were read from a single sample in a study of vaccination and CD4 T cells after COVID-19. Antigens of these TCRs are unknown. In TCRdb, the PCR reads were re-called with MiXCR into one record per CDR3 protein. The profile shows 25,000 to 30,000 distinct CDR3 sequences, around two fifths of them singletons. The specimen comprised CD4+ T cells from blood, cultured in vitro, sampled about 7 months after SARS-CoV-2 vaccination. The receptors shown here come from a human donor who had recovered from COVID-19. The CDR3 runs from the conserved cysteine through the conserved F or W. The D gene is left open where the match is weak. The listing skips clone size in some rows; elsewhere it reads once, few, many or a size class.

cdr3_aa: CASSLVGAGTEAFF; cdr3_nt: TGTGCCAGCAGCTTAGTCGGGGCGGGAACTGAAGCTTTCTTT; clone_size: few; v_call: TRBV7-2; d_call: -; j_call: TRBJ1-1
cdr3_aa: CASSLARNAYNEQFF; cdr3_nt: TGTGCCAGCAGCTTAGCGCGAAACGCGTACAATGAGCAGTTCTTC; clone_size: few; v_call: TRBV7-2; d_call: -; j_call: TRBJ2-1
cdr3_aa: CASRPRPNQPQHF; cdr3_nt: TGTGCCAGCCGACCCCGACCTAATCAGCCCCAGCATTTT; clone_size: -; v_call: TRBV6-1; d_call: -; j_call: TRBJ1-5
cdr3_aa: CSARQGTSFYGYTF; cdr3_nt: TGCAGTGCGAGACAGGGAACTTCTTTCTATGGCTACACCTTC; clone_size: -; v_call: TRBV20-1; d_call: TRBD1; j_call: TRBJ1-2
cdr3_aa: CASIKGKRNTEAFF; cdr3_nt: TGTGCCAGCATAAAGGGGAAGCGGAACACTGAAGCTTTCTTT; clone_size: few; v_call: TRBV6-1; d_call: -; j_call: TRBJ1-1
cdr3_aa: CATRGDRAGDTQYF; cdr3_nt: TGTGCCACCAGAGGAGACAGGGCCGGAGATACGCAGTATTTT; clone_size: -; v_call: TRBV24-1; d_call: TRBD1; j_call: TRBJ2-3
cdr3_aa: CASSFTWGQQFF; cdr3_nt: TGTGCCAGCAGCTTTACGTGGGGGCAGCAGTTCTTC; clone_size: few; v_call: TRBV7-2; d_call: -; j_call: TRBJ2-1
cdr3_aa: CSAESGGDLQNSPLHF; cdr3_nt: TGCAGTGCCGAGAGCGGGGGGGATCTTCAGAATTCACCCCTCCACTTT; clone_size: medium-sized; v_call: TRBV20-1; d_call: -; j_call: TRBJ1-6
cdr3_aa: CASSTLRGRNEQFF; cdr3_nt: TGTGCCAGCAGCACACTCAGGGGGCGCAATGAGCAGTTCTTC; clone_size: -; v_call: TRBV7-9; d_call: TRBD1; j_call: TRBJ2-1
cdr3_aa: CSARTSRSSYEQYF; cdr3_nt: TGCAGTGCTAGAACTAGCCGGAGCTCCTACGAGCAGTACTTC; clone_size: -; v_call: TRBV20-1; d_call: -; j_call: TRBJ2-7
cdr3_aa: CASSLAGGGPWDTQYF; cdr3_nt: TGCGCCAGCAGCTTGGCCGGGGGAGGGCCATGGGATACGCAGTATTTT; clone_size: -; v_call: TRBV5-1; d_call: TRBD2; j_call: TRBJ2-3
cdr3_aa: CATRQGYPYEQYF; cdr3_nt: TGTGCCACCCGGCAGGGCTACCCCTACGAGCAGTACTTC; clone_size: few; v_call: TRBV6-1; d_call: -; j_call: TRBJ2-7
cdr3_aa: CASSIIHRGQGNPPQHF; cdr3_nt: TGTGCCAGCAGCATAATACACAGGGGACAGGGTAATCCGCCCCAGCATTTT; clone_size: once; v_call: TRBV28; d_call: TRBD1; j_call: TRBJ1-5
cdr3_aa: CASSIQVHQPQHF; cdr3_nt: TGTGCCAGTAGTATCCAAGTCCATCAGCCCCAGCATTTT; clone_size: -; v_call: TRBV19; d_call: -; j_call: TRBJ1-5
cdr3_aa: CSARPGTARNQPQHF; cdr3_nt: TGCAGTGCTAGGCCAGGGACAGCCCGAAATCAGCCCCAGCATTTT; clone_size: few; v_call: TRBV20-1; d_call: TRBD1; j_call: TRBJ1-5
cdr3_aa: CSARENGRGGGETQYF; cdr3_nt: TGCAGTGCTAGAGAGAACGGGCGGGGAGGAGGGGAGACCCAGTACTTC; clone_size: -; v_call: TRBV20-1; d_call: -; j_call: TRBJ2-5
cdr3_aa: CASSPNTRGDTQYF; cdr3_nt: TGTGCCAGCAGCCCGAACACCAGGGGAGATACGCAGTATTTT; clone_size: -; v_call: TRBV7-3; d_call: -; j_call: TRBJ2-3
cdr3_aa: CASSWDRGSANEQFF; cdr3_nt: TGTGCCAGCAGCTGGGACAGGGGGTCAGCGAATGAGCAGTTCTTC; clone_size: -; v_call: TRBV7-2; d_call: TRBD1; j_call: TRBJ2-1
cdr3_aa: CASSLTGPQETQYF; cdr3_nt: TGTGCCAGCAGCTTAACAGGACCCCAAGAGACCCAGTACTTC; clone_size: -; v_call: TRBV7-8; d_call: -; j_call: TRBJ2-5
cdr3_aa: CASRDAGFGVNTEAFF; cdr3_nt: TGTGCCAGCAGGGACGCAGGGTTCGGGGTGAACACTGAAGCTTTCTTT; clone_size: -; v_call: TRBV5-4; d_call: -; j_call: TRBJ1-1
cdr3_aa: CASSYVRGAREQYF; cdr3_nt: TGTGCCAGCAGTTACGTCCGGGGAGCGCGCGAGCAGTACTTC; clone_size: few; v_call: TRBV6-5; d_call: -; j_call: TRBJ2-7
cdr3_aa: CASSELGQGVNTEAFF; cdr3_nt: TGTGCCAGCAGTGAATTGGGACAGGGGGTGAACACTGAAGCTTTCTTT; clone_size: -; v_call: TRBV25-1; d_call: TRBD1; j_call: TRBJ1-1
cdr3_aa: CSAVAGVGYNEQFF; cdr3_nt: TGCAGTGCCGTAGCGGGAGTAGGATACAATGAGCAGTTCTTC; clone_size: -; v_call: TRBV20-1; d_call: TRBD2; j_call: TRBJ2-1
cdr3_aa: CSARVRGENINYGYTF; cdr3_nt: TGCAGTGCTAGAGTAAGGGGAGAAAACATAAACTATGGCTACACCTTC; clone_size: -; v_call: TRBV20-1; d_call: -; j_call: TRBJ1-2
cdr3_aa: CASSEGNSPLHF; cdr3_nt: TGTGCCAGCAGTGAGGGGAACTCACCCCTCCACTTT; clone_size: few; v_call: TRBV6-4; d_call: -; j_call: TRBJ1-6
cdr3_aa: CASRGRAEQYF; cdr3_nt: TGTGCCAGCAGAGGGAGGGCCGAGCAGTACTTC; clone_size: few; v_call: TRBV27; d_call: TRBD2; j_call: TRBJ2-7
cdr3_aa: CASSRPGQGFTEAFF; cdr3_nt: TGTGCCAGTAGTAGACCGGGACAGGGGTTCACTGAAGCTTTCTTT; clone_size: few; v_call: TRBV19; d_call: TRBD1; j_call: TRBJ1-1
cdr3_aa: CAIRNNQGNTEAFF; cdr3_nt: TGTGCCATCAGAAACAATCAGGGGAACACTGAAGCTTTCTTT; clone_size: medium-sized; v_call: TRBV10-3; d_call: -; j_call: TRBJ1-1
cdr3_aa: CSARRRAANYGYTF; cdr3_nt: TGCAGTGCTAGGCGAAGGGCAGCTAACTATGGCTACACCTTC; clone_size: few; v_call: TRBV20-1; d_call: -; j_call: TRBJ1-2
cdr3_aa: CSARGSSGLNTGELFF; cdr3_nt: TGCAGTGCTAGAGGTAGTAGCGGCCTGAACACCGGGGAGCTGTTTTTT; clone_size: -; v_call: TRBV20-1; d_call: -; j_call: TRBJ2-2
cdr3_aa: CSASTSGRKTQYF; cdr3_nt: TGCAGTGCTAGTACTAGCGGGAGAAAGACCCAGTACTTC; clone_size: -; v_call: TRBV20-1; d_call: TRBD2; j_call: TRBJ2-5
cdr3_aa: CASSQMREGLALGQFF; cdr3_nt: TGTGCCAGCAGCCAAATGAGGGAGGGCCTCGCCCTGGGGCAGTTCTTC; clone_size: once; v_call: TRBV28; d_call: TRBD2; j_call: TRBJ2-1
cdr3_aa: CASSDQSHPYEQYF; cdr3_nt: TGTGCCAGCAGTGACCAGAGTCACCCCTACGAGCAGTACTTC; clone_size: few; v_call: TRBV28; d_call: -; j_call: TRBJ2-7
cdr3_aa: CSALIAVSYNEQFF; cdr3_nt: TGCAGTGCTCTAATAGCTGTTTCCTACAATGAGCAGTTCTTC; clone_size: -; v_call: TRBV20-1; d_call: -; j_call: TRBJ2-1
cdr3_aa: CSARVTGGFYTEAFF; cdr3_nt: TGCAGTGCTAGAGTGACAGGGGGGTTTTACACTGAAGCTTTCTTT; clone_size: few; v_call: TRBV20-1; d_call: TRBD1; j_call: TRBJ1-1
cdr3_aa: CATTEGAGGGNEQFF; cdr3_nt: TGTGCCACAACGGAGGGAGCGGGAGGGGGGAATGAGCAGTTCTTC; clone_size: -; v_call: TRBV10-3; d_call: TRBD2; j_call: TRBJ2-1
cdr3_aa: CASSEGRTAVPSTDTQYF; cdr3_nt: TGTGCCAGCAGCGAGGGACGTACTGCAGTGCCTAGCACAGATACGCAGTATTTT; clone_size: -; v_call: TRBV6-1; d_call: -; j_call: TRBJ2-3
cdr3_aa: CSASPFNPQRSEQYF; cdr3_nt: TGCAGTGCTAGCCCCTTTAACCCACAGAGGAGCGAGCAGTACTTC; clone_size: few; v_call: TRBV20-1; d_call: -; j_call: TRBJ2-7
cdr3_aa: CASSQSRTSENEQFF; cdr3_nt: TGTGCCAGCAGCCAATCTAGGACTAGCGAGAATGAGCAGTTCTTC; clone_size: -; v_call: TRBV16; d_call: TRBD2; j_call: TRBJ2-1
cdr3_aa: CASSLGSPGGGRETQYF; cdr3_nt: TGTGCCAGCAGCTTAGGGTCCCCGGGGGGGGGAAGGGAGACCCAGTACTTC; clone_size: -; v_call: TRBV7-8; d_call: TRBD2; j_call: TRBJ2-5
cdr3_aa: CASSPTVGSGNDQPQHF; cdr3_nt: TGTGCCAGCAGCCCCACTGTGGGGTCGGGGAACGATCAGCCCCAGCATTTT; clone_size: -; v_call: TRBV6-1; d_call: -; j_call: TRBJ1-5